The 18 T cell receptor beta chains below come from one sample, sequenced in a study of blood T cell repertoires in COVID-19. The assay was immunoSEQ multiplex PCR, and TCRdb's table has in-frame clones only and misses some. The table records some 220,000 clones, about 85% of them present only once. Sequenced sample: peripheral blood. Receptors originate from a woman between 18 and 29 years old who had recovered from COVID-19.

The chain joins TRBV27 to TRBJ1-2, with D possibly matching TRBD1 (6 bases). The V gene's germline CDR1 is MNHEY and CDR2 SMNVEV (reference sequence). V was cut by 2 bases and J by 12 bases, with 16 bases left in between. This CDR3 spans 13 amino acids. The CDR3 sequence: CASSLSLQGSHTF. CDR3 DNA sequence: TGTGCCAGCAGTTTAAGCCTACAGGGATCCCACACCTTC.

In DNA, the CDR3 is TGCAGCGAAATGAGTGGTCTGACAGGGCCCCTTCGCTACACCTTC. It translates to CSEMSGLTGPLRYTF. The V gene is TRBV29-1, the J gene TRBJ1-2; 7 bases map to TRBD1. Losses at the gene ends were 7 bases for V and 9 bases for J; bases not matched to a gene: 20. From germline, CDR1 is SQVTM and CDR2 ANQGSEA. This CDR3 region has 15 residues.

This clone was counted once. DNA of the CDR3: TGTGCCTCACGGACAGGGTGGAATCAGCCCCAGCATTTT. Its translation is CASRTGWNQPQHF. The chain uses TRBV19 and TRBJ1-5; the match to TRBD1 covers 8 bases. The germline V gene encodes CDR1 LNHDA and CDR2 SQIVND (reference sequence). The CDR3 has 13 residues. Trimming took 11 bases from V and 4 from J; bases not matched to a gene: 7.

The J gene is TRBJ2-1, the V gene TRBV27, with a weak D call TRBD2 (5 bases). The CDR3 covers 15 residues. Germline lookup yields CDR1 MNHEY and CDR2 SMNVEV (reference sequence). Trimming removed 1 base from V and 8 bases from J, with 15 bases in between. CDR3 protein: CASSLYAYGVHEQFF. CDR3 bases: TGTGCCAGCAGTTTATATGCCTACGGGGTTCATGAGCAGTTCTTC.

The CDR3 DNA reads TGTGCCAGCAGTTCGCGGACAGGGAGGTATAATTCACCCCTCCACTTT. Translating gives CASSSRTGRYNSPLHF. The V call is TRBV6-5, the J call TRBJ1-6, with 8 bases identical to TRBD1. V was pared by 4 bases and J by 4 bases, with 6 bases of the junction left unmatched. This CDR3 comprises 16 residues. Per the germline V gene, CDR1 is MNHEY and CDR2 is SVGAGI.

As DNA, the CDR3 is TGTGCCAGCAGCATTAATTGGGGACAGAATGAAAAACTGTTTTTT. It codes for CASSINWGQNEKLFF. This rearrangement joins TRBV7-9 to TRBJ1-4; 7 bases match TRBD1. V was pared by 5 bases and J by 5 bases, with 8 bases of the junction left unmatched. The CDR3 length is 15 residues. The germline gives CDR1 SEHNR, CDR2 FQNEAQ (reference sequence).

The rearrangement uses TRBV19 and TRBJ2-1; 13 nucleotides match TRBD2. The CDR3 sequence is 15 residues long. V gave up 6 bases and J gave up 5 bases; unmatched junction bases: 4. Per the germline V gene, CDR1 is LNHDA and CDR2 is SQIVND (reference sequence). The CDR3: CASRLAGGPHNEQFF. The CDR3 bases are TGTGCCAGTAGACTAGCGGGAGGGCCCCACAATGAGCAGTTCTTC. Complete variable domain (other parts from reference TRBV19 and TRBJ2-1): DGGITQSPKYLFRKEGQNVTLSCEQNLNHDAMYWYRQDPGQGLRLIYYSQIVNDFQKGDIAEGYSVSREKKESFPLTVTSAQKNPTAFYLCASRLAGGPHNEQFFGPGTRLTVL.

The chain links TRBV30 to TRBJ2-3, with 10 bases fitting TRBD2. The CDR3 has 14 residues. Germline CDR1 and CDR2: GTSNPN and SVGIG (reference sequence). V shed 5 bases and J 7 bases; nucleotides not matched to a gene: 9. CDR3 loop: CAWAASGSGYTQYF. For the CDR3, the DNA is TGTGCCTGGGCCGCTAGCGGGAGCGGGTATACGCAGTATTTT.

The chain recombines TRBV2 with TRBJ2-5, with TRBD2 matching 9 bases. The ends lost 3 bases at V and 1 base at J; junction bases unmatched: 3. The CDR3 is made up of 15 amino acids. Germline V lookup: CDR1 SNHLY, CDR2 FYNNEI. CDR3 region: CASSEGAGGQETQYF. CDR3 in DNA: TGTGCCAGCAGTGAGGGAGCGGGAGGCCAAGAGACCCAGTACTTC.

This chain links TRBV7-9 with TRBJ2-1, with D possibly being TRBD2 (6 bases). Trimming stripped 1 base from V and 1 base from J, with 14 bases between. The V gene's germline CDR1 is SEHNR and CDR2 FQNEAQ (reference sequence). The CDR3 is 17 amino acids. CDR3 amino acids: CASSLVWASVSYNEQFF. DNA for the CDR3: TGTGCCAGCAGCTTAGTATGGGCTAGCGTATCCTACAATGAGCAGTTCTTC.

The V and J genes are TRBV25-1 and TRBJ1-1; D is perhaps TRBD1 (5 bases). Germline CDR1 MGHDK, CDR2 SYGVNS. V shed 3 bases and J shed 4 bases, with 12 bases lying between them. CDR3 length equals 14 residues. The CDR3 here is CASSDLTATTEAFF. The CDR3 region has the DNA TGTGCCAGCAGTGATCTGACAGCTACCACTGAAGCTTTCTTT.

The CDR3 nucleotides read TGTGCCAGCAGCGTAGAGGGGGCTGGCTACACCTTC. Encoded protein: CASSVEGAGYTF. The V gene is TRBV9, the J gene TRBJ1-2, with TRBD1 identical over 7 bases. CDR1 and CDR2 (germline): SGDLS, YYNGEE. The junction had 0 bases not matched to a gene; V was cut back by 0 bases and J by 7 bases. The CDR3 consists of 12 residues.

This sequence joins TRBV7-9 and TRBJ1-1; no definite D call. Trimming stripped 1 base from V and 0 bases from J, with 9 bases between. The germline gives CDR1 SEHNR, CDR2 FQNEAQ (reference sequence). This CDR3 is built from 15 residues. The CDR3 nucleotides are TGTGCCAGCAGCTTAGGGGCAGCCATGAACACTGAAGCTTTCTTT. This gives the protein CASSLGAAMNTEAFF.

The genes are TRBV30 and TRBJ1-3, with 10 bases matching TRBD1. V shed 4 bases, J shed 8 bases, and the junction held 2 bases outside the gene matches. CDR3 length: 12 residues. Germline CDR1 is GTSNPN and CDR2 is SVGIG (reference sequence). The CDR3 DNA follows: TGTGCCTGGACGGACAGGGGGGACACCATATATTTT. Its protein product is CAWTDRGDTIYF.

The chain has TRBV3-1 (or the pseudogene TRBV3-2) and TRBJ2-1; perhaps TRBD2 as D (6 bases). The V gene's germline CDR1 is LGHDT and CDR2 YNNKEL (reference sequence). Trimming pared 0 bases from V and 8 bases from J, leaving 14 bases between. The CDR3 is 15 residues long. The CDR3 loop reads CASSQEGTFFDEQFF. In DNA, the CDR3 is TGTGCCAGCAGCCAAGAGGGGACTTTCTTTGATGAGCAGTTCTTC.

The chain combines TRBV27 with TRBJ2-1; 9 bases map to TRBD2. The germline CDR1 and CDR2 sequences are MNHEY and SMNVEV (reference sequence). The CDR3 runs to 16 residues. With 1 base clipped from V and 4 bases from J, the junction kept 5 bases outside the gene matches. The CDR3 spells CASSLFGGRGYNEQFF. CDR3 DNA sequence: TGTGCCAGCAGTTTATTCGGCGGGAGGGGTTACAATGAGCAGTTCTTC.

This sequence joins TRBV9 and TRBJ1-1; the match to TRBD1 covers 8 bases. In germline, CDR1 is SGDLS, CDR2 YYNGEE. This CDR3 has 13 residues. Trimming cost V 3 bases and J 11 bases; bases outside gene matches: 9. The CDR3 bases are TGTGCCAGCAGCGCCGGACAGGGCTTTCGTGCTTTCTTT. Encoded protein: CASSAGQGFRAFF.

This rearrangement joins TRBV6-6 to TRBJ1-4, with D uncertain. CDR1 is MNHNY, CDR2 SVGAGI, per germline (reference sequence). Trimming pared 2 bases from V and 6 bases from J, leaving 7 bases between. The CDR3 totals 13 residues. Here the CDR3 DNA reads TGTGCCAGCAGTTACCGGGAGCATGAAAAACTGTTTTTT. Its translation: CASSYREHEKLFF.